The 10 T cell receptor beta chains below were found in one sample sequenced in a study of cytomegalovirus exposure and HLA in healthy donors. Amplification used 60 Vbeta primers and 13 Jbeta primers. Libraries were prepared by immunoSEQ multiplex PCR; TCRdb keeps only in-frame clonotypes and omits some of them. The listing contains just over 80,000 clones. Sequencing input: PBMCs. These receptors came from a woman between 25 and 40 years old in good health and CMV-seronegative.

This chain links TRBV25-1 with TRBJ2-7; 8 positions match TRBD1. This CDR3 contains 15 residues. The V and J ends lost 3 bases and 5 bases, in that order; junction bases with no gene match: 9. Germline V gene data show CDR1 as MGHDK and CDR2 as SYGVNS. DNA for the CDR3: TGTGCCAGCAGTGAGACCTCAGGGGGCGAGGACGAGCAGTACTTC. Amino acids: CASSETSGGEDEQYF.

This chain links TRBV4-1 with TRBJ1-4, with TRBD1 identical over 9 bases. CDR1 is MGHRA and CDR2 is YSYEKL in the germline V gene. The CDR3 is 15 residues long. The V gene end was trimmed by 6 bases and the J gene end by 0 bases; junction bases not matched to a gene: 2. CDR3 bases: TGCGCCAGCAGTCGACAGGGGGCAACTAATGAAAAACTGTTTTTT. Protein: CASSRQGATNEKLFF.

This rearrangement joins TRBV19 to TRBJ2-5; 9 nucleotides align to TRBD1. This CDR3 has 17 amino acids. CDR1 is LNHDA and CDR2 is SQIVND in the germline V gene (reference sequence). Trimming at V came to 4 bases and at J to 1 base, leaving 10 bases not matched to a gene. In DNA, the CDR3 is TGTGCCAGTAGTAGGAAAGGAAGGGACAGGGCCCAAGAGACCCAGTACTTC. It is translated as CASSRKGRDRAQETQYF.

The chain couples TRBV30 to TRBJ2-7, with 7 bases lining up with TRBD1. This CDR3 spans 17 amino acids. Germline-derived CDR1 and CDR2 are GTSNPN and SVGIG (reference sequence). The junction had 20 bases not matched to a gene; V was cut back by 4 bases and J by 5 bases. CDR3 nucleotide sequence: TGTGCCTGGAAAACACAACAAGACAGGGATGGGGCCCACGAGCAGTACTTC. It is translated as CAWKTQQDRDGAHEQYF.

This chain joins TRBV10-2 and TRBJ2-7, with 7 bases that match TRBD1. The germline CDR1 and CDR2 sequences are WSHSY and SAAADI. This CDR3 spans 13 amino acids. The V and J ends lost 8 bases and 3 bases, in that order; junction bases with no gene match: 7. CDR3 DNA sequence: TGCGCCAGCCGGAGGACAGGTGGCTACGAGCAGTACTTC. This translates into CASRRTGGYEQYF.

The chain is built from TRBV18 and TRBJ1-4; TRBD1 aligns across 7 bases. The V and J ends lost 1 base and 5 bases, in that order; junction bases with no gene match: 7. The V gene's germline CDR1 is KGHSH and CDR2 LQKENI. The CDR3 totals 16 residues. The CDR3 sequence: CASSPQKGAINEKLFF. The CDR3 bases are TGTGCCAGCTCACCACAGAAGGGGGCGATAAATGAAAAACTGTTTTTT.

This sequence joins TRBV4-2 and TRBJ2-3, with D possibly being TRBD2 (6 bases). Germline lookup yields CDR1 LGHNA and CDR2 YNFKEQ. Trimming took off 3 bases at V and 3 bases at J, with 10 bases between the two ends. CDR3 length: 14 residues. The CDR3 nucleotides are TGTGCCAGCAGCCACCCCGGGGGTACAGATACGCAGTATTTT. Translated, it gives CASSHPGGTDTQYF.

This chain links TRBV5-6 with TRBJ1-2; D not resolved. Trimming cost V 0 bases and J 2 bases, with 14 bases left between them. The CDR3 length is 16 residues. The germline V gene has CDR1 SGHDT and CDR2 YYEEEE. The CDR3 region is CASSLVGAAVNYGYTF. In nucleotides, the CDR3 is TGTGCCAGCAGCTTGGTGGGAGCGGCGGTCAACTATGGCTACACCTTC. Full variable domain (rest looked up from reference TRBV5-6 and TRBJ1-2): DAGVTQSPTHLIKTRGQQVTLRCSPKSGHDTVSWYQQALGQGPQFIFQYYEEEERQRGNFPDRFSGHQFPNYSSELNVNALLLGDSALYLCASSLVGAAVNYGYTFGSGTRLTVV.

CDR3 in DNA: TGTGCCAGCAGGGGGAGAAACGCCTATGGCTACACCTTC. It encodes CASRGRNAYGYTF. The chain carries TRBV6-5 and TRBJ1-2, with unresolved D. This CDR3 has 13 residues. Trimming shortened V by 6 bases and J by 4 bases, and 12 bases separated the two germline ends. Germline values: CDR1 MNHEY, CDR2 SVGAGI.

The chain uses TRBV6-5 and TRBJ2-1; no definite D call. The germline V and J ends were trimmed by 7 bases and 12 bases, with 13 bases remaining between them. This CDR3 has 11 amino acids. Germline V gene sequence: CDR1 MNHEY, CDR2 SVGAGI. CDR3 coding DNA: TGTGCCAGCACCCGACTCCCTCGGCAGTTCTTC. It yields the protein CASTRLPRQFF.